Below, one TCR beta chain is given with its context. Its specificity is unknown. This entry belongs to a study of OX40 agonist ivuxolimab in advanced cancers. Study-wide background: Allowance was made for prior anti-PD-1, anti-PD-L1 or anti-CTLA-4 therapy, and approximately 40% had some.

Blood samples were obtained at baseline, cycle 4 day 1, and cycle 7 day 1. The method was immunoSEQ multiplex PCR; TCRdb's version includes in-frame clones alone and lacks a portion of them. The sample holds about 45,000 clones, roughly 91% seen once. The study's findings and limits: On average, a greater number of expanded clones characterised CD8+ T cells relative to CD4+.

The sample consisted of CD4+ or CD8+ T cells sorted from blood, taken in a trial of the OX40 agonist ivuxolimab. This TCR was sampled from an adult with an advanced solid tumor such as melanoma, head and neck, liver or kidney cancer.

The CDR3 loop is CASSPGHSGNEKLFF. CDR3 sequence (DNA): TGTGCCAGCAGCCCGGGACATTCGGGTAATGAAAAACTGTTTTTT. The V and J genes are TRBV6-7 and TRBJ1-4; TRBD1 is a possible D gene (6 bases). TRBV6-7 belongs to the ORF category, with a function that is uncertain. Trimming took off 6 bases at V and 4 bases at J, with 15 bases between the two ends. The CDR3 is 15 residues long.